This TCR beta chain was obtained from a study of T-cell memory formation after mild COVID-19. J gave up 1 base and V 5 bases, and 12 bases lay outside the gene matches. Looked up from germline, CDR1 is SGHTA and CDR2 is FQGNSA. This CDR3 comprises 17 residues. TCRdb reprocessed the 5' RACE reads with MiXCR, giving one entry per CDR3 protein. The table includes over 450,000 distinct CDR3 sequences, about 20% detected once. Input material: PBMCs or a T cell subset sorted from them (not recorded which). The TCR originated in an adult woman who had mild COVID-19 (a few samples of this study predate the infection). Cell type and time point are not known. This sequence joins TRBV7-2 and TRBJ1-1; 8 positions match TRBD1. The CDR3 is CASSTTGVVISNTEAFF. CDR3 nucleotides: TGTGCCAGCAGCACGACAGGGGTAGTTATATCGAACACTGAAGCTTTCTTT.